The 29 T cell receptor beta chains listed next were all sequenced from one sample in a study of blood T cell repertoires in COVID-19. Assay: immunoSEQ multiplex PCR; the TCRdb copy retains only in-frame clones and omits some. Counted here are about 200,000 clones, about 80% occurring once; the ten biggest clones make up around 7%. Input material: PBMCs or T cells enriched from blood (not recorded which). These receptors all stem from a man aged 35-49 years who had recovered from COVID-19.

V and J are TRBV4-2 and TRBJ2-7, with D perhaps matching TRBD1 (5 bases). The CDR3 runs to 15 residues. V was shortened by 0 bases and J by 2 bases, with 11 bases between the two germline ends. Looked up from germline, CDR1 is LGHNA and CDR2 is YNFKEQ. DNA of the CDR3: TGTGCCAGCAGCCAAGATGCCAGGGAAGCCTACGAGCAGTACTTC. Residues: CASSQDAREAYEQYF.

This chain uses TRBV3-1 (or the pseudogene TRBV3-2) with TRBJ1-3; D gene unclear. Germline CDR1 is LGHDT and CDR2 is YNNKEL (reference sequence). This CDR3 comprises 17 residues. The V end was cut by 4 bases, the J end by 0 bases, with 16 bases between. The CDR3 reads CASSPPRQTSSGNTIYF. The CDR3 DNA is TGTGCCAGCAGCCCACCGCGGCAGACGAGCTCTGGAAACACCATATATTTT.

The chain uses TRBV14 and TRBJ1-4; D remains ambiguous. The CDR3 extends over 13 amino acids. V gave up 2 bases and J gave up 8 bases, with 9 bases separating them. CDR1 is SGHDN and CDR2 is FVKESK in the germline V gene. The CDR3 DNA is TGTGCCAGCAGCCAAACACAGATAGAAAAACTGTTTTTT. This encodes CASSQTQIEKLFF.

The chain couples TRBV28 to TRBJ1-2; 7 nucleotides agree with TRBD1. CDR3 length: 14 residues. CDR1 is MDHEN, CDR2 SYDVKM, per germline. J was trimmed by 4 bases and V by 4 bases; bases with no gene match: 6. Here the CDR3 reads CASSSPTGLYGYTF. In DNA form, the CDR3 reads TGTGCCAGCAGTTCCCCGACAGGGCTCTATGGCTACACCTTC.

This clone appeared once. V is TRBV5-1 and J is TRBJ2-3, with 7 nucleotides matching TRBD2. This CDR3 has 15 amino acids. Germline CDR1 reads SGHRS; CDR2 reads YFSETQ. The trim removed 0 bases at V and 7 bases at J, leaving 8 bases unmatched. This chain's CDR3 is CASSLDLAVVNTQYF. CDR3 coding DNA: TGCGCCAGCAGCTTGGATCTAGCGGTGGTAAATACGCAGTATTTT.

The J gene is TRBJ2-5, the V gene TRBV7-2; 7 nucleotides align to TRBD2. This CDR3 is built from 17 residues. Germline trimming cut 0 bases from V and 5 bases from J; bases unmatched to any gene: 12. The germline gives CDR1 SGHTA, CDR2 FQGNSA. The CDR3 nucleotides are TGTGCCAGCAGCTTAGCCCGCCGGGCCGCCGGGGGGGAGACCCAGTACTTC. The encoded protein is CASSLARRAAGGETQYF.

The chain joins TRBV5-4 to TRBJ2-7; D might be TRBD1 (5 bases). V dropped 4 bases and J dropped 5 bases, with 10 bases sitting between them. The CDR3 spans 12 residues. The germline gives CDR1 SGHNT, CDR2 YYREEE (reference sequence). CDR3 sequence (DNA): TGTGCCAGCAGCAGCAGGGAAGACGAGCAGTACTTC. Protein product: CASSSREDEQYF.

The genes are TRBV5-1 and TRBJ1-4; 11 bases align to TRBD1. Germline-derived CDR1 and CDR2 are SGHRS and YFSETQ. The CDR3 consists of 14 residues. The V segment lost 0 bases and the J segment 8 bases; nucleotides outside the gene matches: 0. This CDR3 reads CASSLGTGGEKLFF. In nucleotides, the CDR3 is TGCGCCAGCAGCTTGGGGACAGGGGGCGAAAAACTGTTTTTT.

In the case of this clone: Additional DNA sequences in this sample encode the identical CDR3. This chain joins TRBV24-1 and TRBJ2-2; TRBD1 might be the D (5 bases). The CDR3 runs to 12 residues. Trimming pared 7 bases from V and 6 bases from J, leaving 8 bases between. Germline CDR1 reads KGHDR; CDR2 reads SFDVKD. CDR3 nucleotide sequence: TGTGCCACCAGCCAGGGTCCCGGGGAGCTGTTTTTT. Its translation is CATSQGPGELFF.

The sample holds one count of this clone. The CDR3 spells CASSQVISRSGRGISGYTF. The CDR3 nucleotides read TGTGCCAGCAGCCAAGTTATTTCACGTTCGGGCAGGGGAATTTCGGGCTACACCTTC. V usage is TRBV4-2 and J usage is TRBJ1-2; a weak D match, TRBD1 (6 bases). CDR3 length equals 19 residues. Germline V gives CDR1 LGHNA, CDR2 YNFKEQ. The germline V and J ends were trimmed by 1 base and 8 bases, with 29 bases remaining between them.

This chain joins TRBV5-1 and TRBJ2-7, with TRBD1 as a possible D gene (6 bases). The CDR3 is 15 amino acids. V was cut by 3 bases and J by 2 bases, with 15 bases left in between. CDR1 SGHRS and CDR2 YFSETQ come from the germline V gene. The CDR3 reads CASSYGISGAYEQYF. The CDR3 DNA sequence: TGCGCCAGCAGCTACGGGATTTCAGGGGCCTACGAGCAGTACTTC.

This chain uses TRBV6-5 with TRBJ1-5; TRBD1 agrees at 12 bases. The J segment lost 5 bases and the V segment lost 7 bases, leaving 6 bases of the junction unmatched. The CDR3 extends over 15 amino acids. In germline, CDR1 is MNHEY, CDR2 SVGAGI. CDR3 amino acids: CASTRGQGADQPQHF. The CDR3 bases are TGTGCCAGCACCCGGGGACAGGGGGCTGATCAGCCCCAGCATTTT.

The chain carries TRBV7-9 and TRBJ1-1; 12 nucleotides line up with TRBD1. The CDR3 is made up of 14 amino acids. The germline CDR1 and CDR2 sequences are SEHNR and FQNEAQ (reference sequence). The V gene end was trimmed by 6 bases and the J gene end by 11 bases; junction bases not matched to a gene: 10. The CDR3 reads CASRDSRDRGPAFF. In DNA, the CDR3 is TGTGCCAGCAGAGATAGCCGGGACAGGGGGCCCGCTTTCTTT.

This clone is a singleton in its sample. The chain has TRBV7-3 and TRBJ2-3; TRBD1 aligns across 7 bases. The length of the CDR3 is 16 residues. The J segment lost 1 base and the V segment lost 5 bases, leaving 9 bases of the junction unmatched. Germline CDR1 and CDR2: SGHTA and FQGTGA. Written as DNA, the CDR3 is TGTGCCAGCAGCCTTAGACAGGGATCGGGCACAGATACGCAGTATTTT. Translated, it gives CASSLRQGSGTDTQYF.

The chain links TRBV6-8 to TRBJ2-3, with 15 nucleotides matching TRBD2. The germline gives CDR1 MNHGY, CDR2 SAAAGT. The CDR3 runs to 18 residues. V shed 6 bases, J shed 3 bases, and the junction held 10 bases outside the gene matches. CDR3 in DNA: TGTGCCAGCAGAGGACTAGCGGGGGGGCCCAAACGGACAGATACGCAGTATTTT. The encoded protein is CASRGLAGGPKRTDTQYF.

This sequence joins TRBV21-1 and TRBJ1-2; no DNA check was done on the table's D call, TRBD1. TRBV21-1 is classified as a pseudogene. This CDR3 contains 15 residues. DNA of the CDR3: TGTGCCAGCAGCAAATTAAAAAGGGACAGGGCAAACTACACCTTC. Translated: CASSKLKRDRANYTF.

The J gene is TRBJ1-2, the V gene TRBV7-9; TRBD1 is a possible D gene (6 bases). V was cut by 6 bases and J by 2 bases, with 16 bases left in between. Germline V gene data show CDR1 as SEHNR and CDR2 as FQNEAQ (reference sequence). The CDR3 contains 15 residues. In DNA form, the CDR3 reads TGTGCCAGCAGTATTGGACAGCCTAAGAACTATGGCTACACCTTC. Encoded protein: CASSIGQPKNYGYTF. Full variable domain (rest looked up from reference TRBV7-9 and TRBJ1-2): DTGVSQNPRHKITKRGQNVTFRCDPISEHNRLYWYRQTLGQGPEFLTYFQNEAQLEKSRLLSDRFSAERPKGSFSTLEIQRTEQGDSAMYLCASSIGQPKNYGYTFGSGTRLTVV.

This chain joins TRBV4-1 and TRBJ2-3, with 8 nucleotides matching TRBD2. Germline V CDR1 and CDR2: MGHRA, YSYEKL. The CDR3 sequence is 20 residues long. V shed 4 bases, J shed 2 bases, and the junction held 20 bases outside the gene matches. As DNA, the CDR3 is TGCGCCAGCAGCCCGTTGGCATTAATCGGGGGGGCCCTCCACACAGATACGCAGTATTTT. Translated: CASSPLALIGGALHTDTQYF.

CDR3 protein: CATSDLGGVGTTDTQYF. CDR3 nucleotides: TGTGCCACCAGTGATTTAGGAGGGGTGGGGACCACAGATACGCAGTATTTT. The rearrangement joins TRBV24-1 to TRBJ2-3, with D tentatively TRBD2 (6 bases). V lost 1 base and J lost 2, with 15 bases in between. Germline V lookup: CDR1 KGHDR, CDR2 SFDVKD. The length of the CDR3 is 17 residues.

A word on this clone: In the same sample, other DNA sequences code for this CDR3. V is TRBV28 and J is TRBJ1-2; D may be TRBD1 (5 bases). V was shortened by 3 bases and J by 5 bases, with 7 bases between the two germline ends. CDR3 length: 12 residues. CDR1 and CDR2 (germline): MDHEN, SYDVKM. The CDR3 loop reads CASSLEGYGYTF. The CDR3, as DNA: TGTGCCAGCAGTTTGGAGGGGTATGGCTACACCTTC.

This clone was detected a few times. The DNA of the CDR3 is TGTGCCAGCAGCTTAGCTAGAAGCACTGAAGCTTTCTTT. Its protein product is CASSLARSTEAFF. This chain uses TRBV11-2 with TRBJ1-1; no clear D gene. V lost 1 base and J lost 4, with 7 bases in between. Germline V gene lookup returns CDR1 SGHAT and CDR2 FQNNGV. The CDR3 runs 13 residues.

The CDR3 coding sequence is TGTGCCAGCACTCCCATAGGGGGGGGGCCTGGGGATACGCAGTATTTT. Its translation is CASTPIGGGPGDTQYF. This chain connects TRBV27 to TRBJ2-3; tentatively, D is TRBD2 (7 bases). With 7 bases removed from V and 6 bases from J, the gap between germline ends came to 23 bases. This CDR3 has 16 amino acids. Looked up from germline, CDR1 is MNHEY and CDR2 is SMNVEV (reference sequence).

This clone showed up just once. J is TRBJ2-2 and V is TRBV21-1; the table's D call, TRBD1, has no DNA check behind it. TRBV21-1 corresponds to a pseudogene. CDR3 length: 12 amino acids. The CDR3 is CASKQSTGELFF. As DNA, the CDR3 is TGTGCCAGCAAACAGAGCACCGGGGAGCTGTTTTTT.

The chain combines TRBV5-1 with TRBJ2-7; maybe TRBD1 (6 bases). This CDR3 contains 15 residues. The ends were cut back, 0 bases at V and 3 bases at J, with 13 bases in the middle. From germline, CDR1 is SGHRS and CDR2 YFSETQ. The CDR3 loop is CASSLAPGDIYEQYF. The CDR3 DNA reads TGCGCCAGCAGCTTGGCGCCAGGGGATATCTACGAGCAGTACTTC. Full variable domain (rest looked up from reference TRBV5-1 and TRBJ2-7): KAGVTQTPRYLIKTRGQQVTLSCSPISGHRSVSWYQQTPGQGLQFLFEYFSETQRNKGNFPGRFSGRQFSNSRSEMNVSTLELGDSALYLCASSLAPGDIYEQYFGPGTRLTVT.

The chain couples TRBV11-3 to TRBJ2-7; 14 bases align to TRBD2. Germline assignment: CDR1 SGHNT and CDR2 YENEEA. V lost 4 bases, J lost 6 bases, and 8 bases stayed unmatched. There are 16 residues in the CDR3. The CDR3 protein is CASSSGGTSGGAEQYF. CDR3 bases: TGTGCCAGCAGCTCTGGGGGGACTAGCGGGGGCGCCGAGCAGTACTTC.

The rearrangement uses TRBV18 and TRBJ1-2; D might be TRBD1 (6 bases). This CDR3 is built from 16 residues. V lost 4 bases and J lost 4, with 19 bases in between. Germline assignment: CDR1 KGHSH and CDR2 LQKENI. The CDR3 sequence is CASSQQGRNFFYGYTF. The CDR3 nucleotides read TGTGCCAGCTCACAACAGGGCCGCAACTTCTTCTATGGCTACACCTTC.

The rearrangement links TRBV5-6 to TRBJ2-2; D perhaps matches TRBD2 (5 bases). V was pared by 0 bases and J by 5 bases, with 8 bases between. CDR1 is SGHDT and CDR2 is YYEEEE in the germline V gene. The CDR3 extends over 14 amino acids. CDR3 in DNA: TGTGCCAGCAGCTTGGGGACTGCTACCGGGGAGCTGTTTTTT. Its translation is CASSLGTATGELFF.

This chain joins TRBV5-1 and TRBJ1-1; weak D call: TRBD1 (5 bases). CDR3 length: 15 residues. The V gene's germline CDR1 is SGHRS and CDR2 YFSETQ. Trimming left V 3 bases short and J 6 bases short, with 18 bases between. CDR3 region: CASSSADSPVSEAFF. The CDR3 DNA is TGCGCCAGCAGCTCGGCTGACAGCCCTGTGTCTGAAGCTTTCTTT.

The V and J genes are TRBV20-1 and TRBJ2-7; D remains ambiguous. Trimming shortened V by 4 bases and J by 2 bases, and 3 bases separated the two germline ends. This CDR3 has 10 residues. The germline gives CDR1 DFQATT, CDR2 SNEGSKA (reference sequence). The CDR3 region is CSATTYEQYF. CDR3 bases: TGCAGTGCTACTACCTACGAGCAGTACTTC.